The TCR beta chain under discussion was sequenced for a study of OX40 agonist ivuxolimab in advanced cancers. The CDR3 sequence is 16 residues long. Repertoires were generated with immunoSEQ multiplex PCR, while TCRdb's copy carries only in-frame clones and drops some. The table has around 30,000 clones, 82% seen once. This receptor was identified in an adult with an advanced solid tumor such as melanoma, head and neck, liver or kidney cancer. The J gene is TRBJ1-5, the V gene TRBV7-5. TRBV7-5 is a recognized pseudogene. The sample here was CD4+ or CD8+ T cells sorted from blood, taken in a trial of the OX40 agonist ivuxolimab. Written as DNA, the CDR3 is TGTGCCAGAAGCCCACTAAAAATGTCCACTATTCAGCCCCAGCATTTT. Translating it yields CARSPLKMSTIQPQHF.